The entry below gives a single T cell receptor (beta chain) sequence along with its context. The sample holds a few counts of this clonotype. Its antigen is currently not known. No clone much larger than this one lies a single base away; base qualities are absent. Every donor in the study was a healthy Caucasian. Miltenyi CD45RO+ enrichment and human naive T-cell isolation kits were used to isolate memory (CD45RO+) and naive T cells from PBMC. These data come from a study of identical twins (dated by TCRdb to 2016 to 2017). Background for the entire study: The study deep-sequenced TCR alpha and beta repertoires from monozygotic twins, unrelated adults of various ages and cord blood to test whether fetal clonotypes persist. Replicate twin experiments were performed at different times using different library preparation protocols to rule out contamination. Summary of the overall study and its limitations: Conclusions relied on cross-sectional statistical analysis, since the same donors could not be followed over many years. Zero-insertion analyses could be partly confounded by invariant T cells such as MAIT and iNKT, though diverse VJ usage argued against such confounding for most clonotypes. Recombination models systematically underestimated out-of-frame TCR alpha sharing in monozygotic twins but agreed with sharing between unrelated individuals. The excess sharing between twins in beta out-of-frame sequences was weaker because fewer shared sequences reduced the signal-to-noise ratio. Fewer insertions were carried by abundant cord blood beta clonotypes, a similar but weaker trend appeared in young adult naive repertoires, and no such trend appeared in memory repertoires. Compared with coincidental sharing between unrelated individuals, out-of-frame TCR alpha sequences shared between twins showed an excess of sequences with low generation probability.

The method was 5' RACE. The sample was run on an Illumina HiSeq 2000. A universal primer binding site was introduced by template switching, and a unique molecular identifier was present in the final cDNA, enabling accurate counting of TCR cDNA molecules. First-strand cDNA for TCR alpha and beta chains was synthesized from specific primers in the conserved constant-segment region. To control for contamination, every cDNA library carried two barcodes: a SMART-Mk sample barcode plus Illumina barcodes. TruSeq adapter sequences along with Illumina sample barcodes were introduced in two successive PCR steps. TCR alpha and beta cDNA libraries were sequenced on the Illumina HiSeq platform with custom primers. Per the authors' processing: MiGEC was used to process raw reads and extract unique molecular identifiers, and MiXCR was used to find CDR3 positions. Recombination models were inferred per individual with the repgenHMM and IGoR tools using an EM algorithm. The analysis of shared clonotypes was done with the tcR package in R, with sharing normalized by the product of cloneset sizes. To study raw recombination without the effects of thymic and clonal selection, out-of-frame nonproductive sequences were analyzed. TCRdb redid the processing of the public reads, applying fastp at Q25 and MiXCR, and retained in-frame beta chains. Each entry merges the rows of one CDR3 protein and shows their most common DNA and genes. The V and J calls here are based on TCRdb, not the publication. A total of over 200,000 distinct CDR3 sequences appear in this sample, about 11% of them only once. In total, the top ten clones hold approximately 9.1% of the sample.

V gives up 7 bases and J gives up 0 bases, and the segment between their germline ends measures 10 bases. There are 15 amino acids in the CDR3, from cysteine to phenylalanine inclusive. Solely the CDR3 DNA is kept, with 45 bases framed from the first base. CDR1 and CDR2 are drawn from the germline V gene (reference sequence): LNHDA, SQIVND. Sequencing was done on a sample of memory T cells sorted from blood. The label giving this sample's cell subset or site can be read as: CD45RO+ enriched T cells. This receptor was identified in a man between 50 and 59 years old in good health. The V and J segments used are TRBV19 and TRBJ2-6; the D gene lacks a confident call. This receptor carries the CDR3 CASNSESSGANVLTF. DNA sequence: TGTGCCAGTAACAGCGAGAGCTCTGGGGCCAACGTCCTGACTTTC.